Listed here are 18 T cell receptor beta chains from one sample, sequenced in a study of blood T cell repertoires in COVID-19. Sequenced by immunoSEQ multiplex PCR; TCRdb stores in-frame clones only, minus some. The repertoire holds 150,000 or so clones, with approximately 93% as singletons. The sample was peripheral blood. Receptor source: a woman aged 60-70 years with COVID-19, enrolled during active disease.

The chain joins TRBV19 to TRBJ1-1; D unresolved. CDR3 length: 14 amino acids. The V end lost 3 bases, the J end lost 1 base, and 9 bases lay between the germline ends. Germline lookup yields CDR1 LNHDA and CDR2 SQIVND (reference sequence). CDR3 in DNA: TGTGCCAGTAGTATTGGCAGATGGAACACTGAAGCTTTCTTT. Protein: CASSIGRWNTEAFF.

The J gene is TRBJ1-3, the V gene TRBV9; 7 bases are a match to TRBD1. CDR1 and CDR2 from the germline V gene are SGDLS and YYNGEE. V shed 7 bases, J shed 1 base, and the junction held 2 bases outside the gene matches. CDR3 length: 13 amino acids. The CDR3 is CASQTGSGNTIYF. The CDR3 region has the DNA TGTGCCAGCCAGACAGGGTCTGGAAACACCATATATTTT.

The CDR3 DNA reads as TGCAGCGTTGAACTAGGGGCCGCCTTAGAAGCTTTCTTT. This encodes CSVELGAALEAFF. The V call is TRBV29-1, the J call TRBJ1-1; tentative D call: TRBD1 (5 bases). Trimming left V 2 bases short and J 8 bases short, with 15 bases between. CDR1 and CDR2 (germline): SQVTM, ANQGSEA. The CDR3 totals 13 residues. The full variable domain, in which reference TRBV29-1 and TRBJ1-1 provide the parts outside the CDR3, is SAVISQKPSRDICQRGTSLTIQCQVDSQVTMMFWYRQQPGQSLTLIATANQGSEATYESGFVIDKFPISRPNLTFSTLTVSNMSPEDSSIYLCSVELGAALEAFFGQGTRLTVV.

The V and J genes are TRBV4-3 and TRBJ1-2; tentative D call: TRBD1 (6 bases). The CDR3 spans 15 residues. Germline V gene data show CDR1 as LGHNA and CDR2 as YSLEER. V lost 0 bases and J lost 2, with 10 bases in between. The CDR3 coding sequence is TGCGCCAGCAGCCAAGAGTACAGGGCGAACTATGGCTACACCTTC. It yields the protein CASSQEYRANYGYTF.

J is TRBJ1-5 and V is TRBV7-3, with no clear D. The V gene's germline CDR1 is SGHTA and CDR2 FQGTGA. V lost 5 bases and J 5 bases, leaving 10 bases between the germline ends. CDR3 length equals 13 residues. This chain's CDR3 is CASSLSGDQPQHF. The CDR3, as DNA: TGTGCCAGCAGCCTAAGCGGGGATCAGCCCCAGCATTTT.

The J gene is TRBJ1-1, the V gene TRBV12-3 or TRBV12-4; no reliable D call. Trimming removed 4 bases at V and 6 bases at J, with 12 bases between. The CDR3 totals 13 residues. CDR3 DNA sequence: TGTGCCAGCAGTTGGTCCTCGAGTGCTGAAGCTTTCTTT. This translates into CASSWSSSAEAFF.

The chain carries TRBV6-9 and TRBJ2-3; 11 bases agree with TRBD1. The CDR3 is 19 residues long. Per the germline V gene, CDR1 is MNHGY and CDR2 is SVAAGI. J lost 4 bases, V lost 4 bases, and 16 bases had no gene match. CDR3 in amino acids: CASSLGDRGWVVCPDTQYF. The CDR3 DNA reads as TGTGCCAGCAGTTTGGGGGACAGGGGGTGGGTGGTGTGCCCAGATACGCAGTATTTT.

V gene TRBV6-1 combines with J gene TRBJ1-2; 8 positions match TRBD1. The CDR3 consists of 14 residues. The trim removed 2 bases at V and 6 bases at J, leaving 5 bases unmatched. Per germline, CDR1 MNHNS and CDR2 SASEGT. The CDR3 DNA sequence: TGTGCCAGCAGTGAACGGACAGGGAAGGATGGCTACACCTTC. Its translation is CASSERTGKDGYTF.

This chain uses TRBV6-5 with TRBJ2-7; perhaps TRBD1 as D (5 bases). The length of the CDR3 is 16 residues. Germline loops: CDR1 MNHEY, CDR2 SVGAGI. The germline V and J ends were trimmed by 2 bases and 5 bases, with 19 bases remaining between them. CDR3 nucleotide sequence: TGTGCCAGCAGTTACGATCTCATTCAGGGAACCCACGAGCAGTACTTC. Translating gives CASSYDLIQGTHEQYF.

The V gene is TRBV12-5, the J gene TRBJ1-5, with D uncertain. Germline V lookup: CDR1 LGHNT, CDR2 FRNRAP. Trimming pared 2 bases from V and 0 bases from J, leaving 5 bases between. The CDR3 contains 14 residues. This CDR3 reads CASGLFGSNQPQHF. The CDR3 DNA sequence: TGTGCTAGTGGTTTGTTCGGTAGCAATCAGCCCCAGCATTTT.

The chain uses TRBV24-1 and TRBJ2-7, with 8 bases matching TRBD1. J gave up 4 bases and V 8 bases, and 6 bases lay outside the gene matches. The germline V gene has CDR1 KGHDR and CDR2 SFDVKD. There are 13 residues in the CDR3. CDR3 DNA sequence: TGTGCCACCAATAACAGGGGGAGGTACGAGCAGTACTTC. Translating it yields CATNNRGRYEQYF.

The chain is built from TRBV30 and TRBJ2-2, with D possibly being TRBD2 (5 bases). Looked up from germline, CDR1 is GTSNPN and CDR2 is SVGIG (reference sequence). Trimming pared 0 bases from V and 5 bases from J, leaving 16 bases between. The CDR3 runs to 16 residues. The CDR3, as DNA: TGTGCCTGGAGTGTAGAATCGACCTCGGGGACCGGGGAGCTGTTTTTT. It codes for CAWSVESTSGTGELFF.

The chain uses TRBV19 and TRBJ1-1; TRBD1 aligns across 8 bases. The junction had 5 bases not matched to a gene; V was cut back by 4 bases and J by 4 bases. The germline gives CDR1 LNHDA, CDR2 SQIVND (reference sequence). The CDR3 consists of 14 residues. The CDR3 nucleotides are TGTGCCAGTAGTACAGGGGGCGTCGGCACTGAAGCTTTCTTT. Its translation is CASSTGGVGTEAFF.

V is TRBV4-2 and J is TRBJ2-2; 10 nucleotides line up with TRBD2. Trimming at V came to 0 bases and at J to 3 bases, leaving 4 bases not matched to a gene. Germline assignment: CDR1 LGHNA and CDR2 YNFKEQ. The CDR3 runs to 17 residues. The DNA of the CDR3 is TGTGCCAGCAGCCAAGAGGGAGCGGGGGGGCACACCGGGGAGCTGTTTTTT. It translates to CASSQEGAGGHTGELFF.

This clone was detected only a few times. The chain joins TRBV5-1 to TRBJ2-1, with 10 positions matching TRBD1. Unmatched junction bases numbered 10, after V lost 0 bases and J lost 7 bases. This CDR3 region has 17 residues. Germline V lookup: CDR1 SGHRS, CDR2 YFSETQ. This CDR3 is CASSLVRTGGLLNEQFF. Here the CDR3 DNA reads TGCGCCAGCAGCTTGGTTAGGACAGGGGGTTTATTGAATGAGCAGTTCTTC. Full variable domain (missing parts from reference TRBV5-1 and TRBJ2-1): KAGVTQTPRYLIKTRGQQVTLSCSPISGHRSVSWYQQTPGQGLQFLFEYFSETQRNKGNFPGRFSGRQFSNSRSEMNVSTLELGDSALYLCASSLVRTGGLLNEQFFGPGTRLTVL.

The V gene is TRBV6-6, the J gene TRBJ2-3; TRBD2 matches at 9 bases. In germline, CDR1 is MNHNY, CDR2 SVGAGI (reference sequence). CDR3 length equals 13 residues. V shed 5 bases and J 7 bases; nucleotides not matched to a gene: 4. CDR3 protein: CASSAGGGNTQYF. Written as DNA, the CDR3 is TGTGCCAGCAGTGCGGGGGGGGGAAATACGCAGTATTTT.

V gene TRBV7-3 combines with J gene TRBJ1-1, with D hard to call. CDR3 size: 14 residues. Germline loops: CDR1 SGHTA, CDR2 FQGTGA. V dropped 4 bases and J dropped 3 bases, with 12 bases sitting between them. The chain's CDR3 is CASSSAGRDTEAFF. In nucleotides, the CDR3 is TGTGCCAGCAGCTCAGCGGGCAGAGACACTGAAGCTTTCTTT.

J is TRBJ2-7 and V is TRBV5-1; D perhaps matches TRBD1 (6 bases). Germline V lookup: CDR1 SGHRS, CDR2 YFSETQ. Trimming cost V 4 bases and J 3 bases, with 14 bases left between them. The CDR3 loop spans 14 amino acids. The CDR3 region has the DNA TGCGCCAGCAGCCAATCGACAGGTGGCTACGAGCAGTACTTC. It encodes CASSQSTGGYEQYF.